This T cell receptor beta chain was identified in a study of blood T cell repertoires in COVID-19. About the study: Samples came from the United States, Italy and Spain, spanning acute and convalescent COVID-19. The analysed material was cDNA or gDNA that came from T cells, B-cell-depleted T cells, or PBMCs.

V was trimmed by 2 bases and J by 1 base, leaving 5 bases between them. The CDR3 spans 14 residues. Germline V gives CDR1 MNHNS, CDR2 SASEGT. Per the original data handling: Cell counts per sample came from amplifying reference gene primers. Libraries were prepared by immunoSEQ multiplex PCR; TCRdb keeps only in-frame clonotypes and omits some of them. That table furnishes V, J and clone size, whereas the DNA furnished D and trimming. Of just under 85,000 clones in the sample, 85% to 90% were seen once. The specimen sequenced was peripheral blood. The chain uses TRBV6-1 and TRBJ2-2; possibly TRBD2 for D (5 bases). The sequence derives from a man of 80 years or more with active or convalescent COVID-19. The CDR3 here is CASSESGNTGELFF. The CDR3 DNA reads TGTGCCAGCAGTGAAAGCGGGAACACCGGGGAGCTGTTTTTT.